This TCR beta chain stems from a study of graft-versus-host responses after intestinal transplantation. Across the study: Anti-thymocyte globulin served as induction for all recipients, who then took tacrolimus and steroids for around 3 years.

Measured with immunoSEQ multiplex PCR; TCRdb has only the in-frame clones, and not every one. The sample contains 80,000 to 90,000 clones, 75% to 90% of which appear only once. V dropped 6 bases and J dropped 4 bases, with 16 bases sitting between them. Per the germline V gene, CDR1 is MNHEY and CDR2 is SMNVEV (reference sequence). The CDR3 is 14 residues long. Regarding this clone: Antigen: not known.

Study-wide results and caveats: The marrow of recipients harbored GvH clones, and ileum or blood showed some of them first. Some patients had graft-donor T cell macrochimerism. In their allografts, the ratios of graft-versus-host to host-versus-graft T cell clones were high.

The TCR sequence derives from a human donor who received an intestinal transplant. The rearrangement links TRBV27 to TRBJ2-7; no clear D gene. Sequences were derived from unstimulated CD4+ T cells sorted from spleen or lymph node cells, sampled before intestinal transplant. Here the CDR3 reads CASSRFSNHYEQYF. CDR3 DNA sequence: TGTGCCAGCAGCAGATTCAGTAACCATTACGAGCAGTACTTC.